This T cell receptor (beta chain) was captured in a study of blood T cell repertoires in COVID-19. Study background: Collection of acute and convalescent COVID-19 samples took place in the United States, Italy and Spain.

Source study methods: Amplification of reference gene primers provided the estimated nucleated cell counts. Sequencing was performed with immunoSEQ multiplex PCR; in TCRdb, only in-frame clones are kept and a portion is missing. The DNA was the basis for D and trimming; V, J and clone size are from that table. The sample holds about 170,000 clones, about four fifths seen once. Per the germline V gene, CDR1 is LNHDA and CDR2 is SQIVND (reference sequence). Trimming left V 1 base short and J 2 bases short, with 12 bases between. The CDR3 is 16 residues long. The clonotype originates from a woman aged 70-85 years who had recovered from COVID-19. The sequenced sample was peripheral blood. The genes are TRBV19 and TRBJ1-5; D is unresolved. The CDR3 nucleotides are TGTGCCAGTAGTATAGTCAGCGGTACGGGCAATCAGCCCCAGCATTTT. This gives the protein CASSIVSGTGNQPQHF.